Presented here are 28 T cell receptor beta chains from one specimen sequenced in a study of vaccination effects on CD4 cells after COVID-19. In the ViraFEST assay, antigen-specific CD4+ clonotypes were identified by expansion after peptide-pool stimulation. Having been cultured for ten to eleven days, the cells underwent CD4+ T cell isolation. The study found no prior SARS-CoV-2 infection in the vaccine recipients, who tested negative for nucleocapsid antibodies. These receptors are not linked to any known antigen. TCRdb's copy holds only in-frame clones and misses some; the assay was immunoSEQ multiplex PCR. The data hold around 71,000 clones, with approximately 70% observed a single time. The material sequenced was CD4+ T cells from PBMCs cultured with HCoV-OC43 spike peptides, taken before COVID-19 vaccination. Subset noted: HCoV-OC43 spike overlapping peptide pool stimulation. These receptors were obtained from a human donor who received a COVID-19 vaccine.

This rearrangement joins TRBV6-5 to TRBJ2-2; D could derive from TRBD1 or TRBD2 (7 bases each). The length of the CDR3 is 14 residues. Germline values: CDR1 MNHEY, CDR2 SVGAGI. With 6 bases removed from V and 3 bases from J, the gap between germline ends came to 11 bases. This CDR3 is CASRPGGDTGELFF. The CDR3, as DNA: TGTGCCAGCAGGCCAGGGGGGGACACCGGGGAGCTGTTTTTT.

CDR3 region: CASSPVTQGNYGYTF. The CDR3 DNA reads TGTGCCAGCTCACCAGTGACCCAAGGCAACTATGGCTACACCTTC. V is TRBV18 and J is TRBJ1-2, with unresolved D. The CDR3 totals 15 residues. The V end lost 2 bases, the J end lost 2 bases, and 12 bases lay between the germline ends. Germline V gene data show CDR1 as KGHSH and CDR2 as LQKENI.

The chain has TRBV6-6 and TRBJ2-7; 11 nucleotides align to TRBD2. The V gene end was trimmed by 5 bases and the J gene end by 7 bases; junction bases not matched to a gene: 7. The CDR3 consists of 14 residues. CDR1 is MNHNY, CDR2 SVGAGI, per germline (reference sequence). CDR3 residues: CASSSSGGVREQYV. The CDR3 DNA reads as TGTGCCAGCAGTAGTAGCGGGGGGGTAAGGGAGCAGTACGTC.

The chain carries TRBV12-2 and TRBJ1-1; the table's D call, TRBD1, was not checked against the DNA. TRBV12-2 counts as a pseudogene. This CDR3 has 14 amino acids. CDR3 protein: CASRLAEVAGEAFF. The CDR3 nucleotides are TGTGCAAGTCGCTTAGCTGAAGTCGCAGGAGAAGCTTTCTTT.

V and J are TRBV24-1 and TRBJ2-4, with TRBD1 as a possible D gene (6 bases). Trimming removed 4 bases at V and 1 base at J, with 13 bases between. CDR1 is KGHDR, CDR2 SFDVKD, per germline. The CDR3 length is 16 residues. The CDR3 spells CATSDPTGSAKNIQYF. The CDR3, as DNA: TGTGCCACCAGTGACCCTACAGGGAGCGCCAAAAACATTCAGTACTTC.

The V call is TRBV7-3, the J call TRBJ1-1, with a weak D call TRBD1 (6 bases). Trimming took 2 bases from V and 0 from J, leaving 10 bases between them. Germline V gene data show CDR1 as SGHTA and CDR2 as FQGTGA. This CDR3 has 15 amino acids. CDR3 in amino acids: CASSLAAGVNTEAFF. DNA for the CDR3: TGTGCCAGCAGCTTAGCTGCAGGGGTGAACACTGAAGCTTTCTTT.

This clone has more than one count but fewer than ten. V and J are TRBV5-1 and TRBJ2-5; D unresolved. The CDR3 has 13 amino acids. CDR1 SGHRS and CDR2 YFSETQ come from the germline V gene. Trimming left V 0 bases short and J 5 bases short, with 8 bases between. The CDR3 bases are TGCGCCAGCAGCTTGGTGGCAGGCGAGACCCAGTACTTC. It is translated as CASSLVAGETQYF.

The chain combines TRBV6-2 or TRBV6-3 with TRBJ1-5; D is unresolved. Trimming left V 0 bases short and J 4 bases short, with 10 bases between. The CDR3 consists of 15 residues. Germline CDR1 reads MNHEY; CDR2 reads SVGEGT. CDR3: CASSYSGRINQPQHF. CDR3 bases: TGTGCCAGCAGTTACTCCGGGCGGATTAATCAGCCCCAGCATTTT.

V and J are TRBV5-1 and TRBJ1-4, with D unclear. The V end lost 0 bases, the J end lost 8 bases, and 17 bases lay between the germline ends. CDR1 is SGHRS and CDR2 is YFSETQ in the germline V gene. The CDR3 extends over 16 amino acids. The CDR3 DNA is TGCGCCAGCAGCTTGGGGTCGGGAGCGGATCCGGAAAAACTGTTTTTT. Amino acids: CASSLGSGADPEKLFF. Looking up the rest from reference TRBV5-1 and TRBJ1-4 gives the full variable domain: KAGVTQTPRYLIKTRGQQVTLSCSPISGHRSVSWYQQTPGQGLQFLFEYFSETQRNKGNFPGRFSGRQFSNSRSEMNVSTLELGDSALYLCASSLGSGADPEKLFFGSGTQLSVL.

This chain joins TRBV6-2 or TRBV6-3 and TRBJ1-1; 11 bases fit TRBD1. V gave up 5 bases and J gave up 1 base; unmatched junction bases: 12. The CDR3 is made up of 18 amino acids. Germline V CDR1 and CDR2: MNHEY, SVGEGT. CDR3 in amino acids: CASSPRTGGKGRNTEAFF. CDR3 coding DNA: TGTGCCAGCAGTCCCCGGACAGGGGGCAAGGGTCGGAACACTGAAGCTTTCTTT.

In its sample, this clone was seen a few times. This sequence joins TRBV9 and TRBJ1-1; tentative D call: TRBD1 (6 bases). Germline CDR1 reads SGDLS; CDR2 reads YYNGEE. Trimming removed 5 bases from V and 1 base from J, with 15 bases in between. The CDR3 consists of 15 residues. This CDR3 reads CASRSEGGANTEAFF. DNA for the CDR3: TGTGCCAGCAGGTCGGAGGGGGGAGCGAACACTGAAGCTTTCTTT.

This clone was counted between two and nine times. CDR3 in amino acids: CAISENSYEQYV. The CDR3 coding sequence is TGTGCCATCAGTGAGAATTCCTACGAGCAGTACGTC. The rearrangement links TRBV10-3 to TRBJ2-7; D not resolved. Germline CDR1 reads ENHRY; CDR2 reads SYGVKD. The ends were cut back, 2 bases at V and 1 base at J, with 3 bases in the middle. The CDR3 is 12 amino acids.

The chain is built from TRBV24-1 and TRBJ2-2; D might be TRBD2 (6 bases). The CDR3 consists of 13 residues. CDR1 and CDR2 (germline): KGHDR, SFDVKD. Trimming pared 7 bases from V and 8 bases from J, leaving 13 bases between. CDR3 sequence (DNA): TGTGCCACCAGGGGGACTGGGGGTGGGGAGCTGTTTTTT. It codes for CATRGTGGGELFF.

The chain combines TRBV11-2 with TRBJ1-5; 8 nucleotides line up with TRBD1. Trimming removed 5 bases from V and 11 bases from J; junction bases left unmatched: 17. The CDR3 is made up of 16 amino acids. CDR1 and CDR2 (germline): SGHAT, FQNNGV. CDR3 region: CASSKRTGPPLWAQHF. The DNA for the CDR3 is TGTGCCAGCAGCAAACGGACAGGGCCCCCTCTATGGGCCCAGCATTTT.

This chain joins TRBV4-1 and TRBJ1-6, with 10 bases matching TRBD1. Germline V gene sequence: CDR1 MGHRA, CDR2 YSYEKL. The CDR3 runs to 17 residues. The junction had 9 bases not matched to a gene; V was cut back by 3 bases and J by 7 bases. The CDR3 bases are TGCGCCAGCAGCCATCCCGGGACAGGGGAATGGAATTCACCCCTCCACTTT. Its protein is CASSHPGTGEWNSPLHF.

The chain joins TRBV5-1 to TRBJ1-1, with TRBD1 matching 9 bases. The CDR3 has 14 residues. The J segment lost 4 bases and the V segment lost 0 bases, leaving 1 base of the junction unmatched. Germline assignment: CDR1 SGHRS and CDR2 YFSETQ. The CDR3 is CASSLGQGGTEAFF. CDR3 coding DNA: TGCGCCAGCAGCTTGGGACAGGGGGGCACTGAAGCTTTCTTT.

The rearrangement links TRBV18 to TRBJ1-1, with TRBD1 matching over 7 bases. With V trimmed by 5 bases and J by 4 bases, 7 bases remained unmatched. Germline CDR1 reads KGHSH; CDR2 reads LQKENI. The CDR3 spans 14 residues. The CDR3 DNA is TGTGCCAGCTCAGCACTACAGGGGTCCACTGAAGCTTTCTTT. Translated, it gives CASSALQGSTEAFF.

A single count supports this clone. The chain employs TRBV7-6 and TRBJ2-5; D is perhaps TRBD1 or TRBD2 (6 bases each). The germline V and J ends were trimmed by 4 bases and 5 bases, with 17 bases remaining between them. Germline V gene data show CDR1 as SGHVS and CDR2 as FNYEAQ. CDR3 length: 15 amino acids. The chain's CDR3 is CASSSGHGGDETQYF. The CDR3, as DNA: TGTGCCAGCAGCTCGGGACACGGGGGCGATGAGACCCAGTACTTC.

The chain joins TRBV10-3 to TRBJ1-5; the D gene is possibly TRBD1 (5 bases). V lost 10 bases and J lost 6, with 16 bases in between. Per the germline V gene, CDR1 is ENHRY and CDR2 is SYGVKD. The CDR3 loop spans 13 amino acids. This CDR3 reads CARLMGGSQPQHF. The CDR3 coding sequence is TGTGCCAGACTAATGGGGGGGTCTCAGCCCCAGCATTTT.

The chain carries TRBV18 and TRBJ2-7, with D possibly TRBD2 on 7 matching bases. The CDR3 sequence is 15 residues long. The V end lost 5 bases, the J end lost 5 bases, and 19 bases lay between the germline ends. Germline assignment: CDR1 KGHSH and CDR2 LQKENI. The CDR3 protein is CASSSTGRGAHEQYV. CDR3 DNA sequence: TGTGCCAGCTCATCCACAGGACGGGGGGCGCACGAGCAGTACGTC.

In nucleotides, the CDR3 is TGTGCCAGCGTGGGGGGCATCCCCAAAAACATTCAGTACTTC. Protein product: CASVGGIPKNIQYF. The rearrangement joins TRBV25-1 to TRBJ2-4; D might be TRBD1 or TRBD2, each matching 6 bases. V lost 8 bases and J 2 bases, leaving 13 bases between the germline ends. Per germline, CDR1 MGHDK and CDR2 SYGVNS. The CDR3 extends over 14 amino acids.

The rearrangement uses TRBV9 and TRBJ2-2, with 8 bases aligning to TRBD2. There are 19 residues in the CDR3. Germline V gene sequence: CDR1 SGDLS, CDR2 YYNGEE. Losses at the gene ends were 3 bases for V and 0 bases for J; bases not matched to a gene: 13. The chain's CDR3 is CASSGRLERGPSNTGELFF. CDR3 in DNA: TGTGCCAGCAGCGGACGGTTGGAGCGGGGGCCCTCGAACACCGGGGAGCTGTTTTTT.

The V call is TRBV6-5, the J call TRBJ1-6; 7 nucleotides agree with TRBD1. The CDR3 runs to 15 residues. Trimming removed 6 bases from V and 7 bases from J; junction bases left unmatched: 9. Germline CDR1 and CDR2: MNHEY and SVGAGI. CDR3 protein: CASSSSLRGNSPLHF. In DNA form, the CDR3 reads TGTGCCAGCAGCTCATCTCTCAGGGGGAATTCACCCCTCCACTTT.

The rearrangement links TRBV5-1 to TRBJ2-5, with TRBD1 matching over 7 bases. From germline, CDR1 is SGHRS and CDR2 YFSETQ. The CDR3 sequence is 14 residues long. Unmatched junction bases numbered 5, after V lost 4 bases and J lost 2 bases. CDR3 protein: CASSQGTDQETQYF. The CDR3 DNA is TGCGCCAGCAGCCAAGGGACAGATCAAGAGACCCAGTACTTC.

J is TRBJ1-3 and V is TRBV19; a possible D gene is TRBD1 (6 bases). The V gene's germline CDR1 is LNHDA and CDR2 SQIVND (reference sequence). CDR3 length: 14 amino acids. Trimming removed 7 bases at V and 0 bases at J, with 10 bases between. CDR3 residues: CASKDRTSGNTIYF. The CDR3 DNA reads TGTGCCAGTAAGGACAGAACCTCTGGAAACACCATATATTTT.

This clone was recorded a few times. The CDR3 nucleotides read TGTGCCAGCAGCTTACCCCGACTGAATTCACCCCTCCACTTT. This translates into CASSLPRLNSPLHF. The chain couples TRBV7-9 to TRBJ1-6; D gene ambiguous. Germline CDR1 is SEHNR and CDR2 is FQNEAQ (reference sequence). The CDR3 is 14 amino acids. Trimming took 2 bases from V and 7 from J, leaving 9 bases between them.

This clone appeared a single time. The J gene is TRBJ2-7, the V gene TRBV21-1; TRBD1 is the table's D call, not checked against the DNA. TRBV21-1 is shown as a pseudogene. The CDR3 consists of 14 residues. The CDR3 loop is CASSKEDRGYEQYV. The CDR3 nucleotides read TGTGCCAGCAGCAAAGAAGACAGGGGCTACGAGCAGTACGTC.

This chain links TRBV7-2 with TRBJ2-1; no clear D. Germline values: CDR1 SGHTA, CDR2 FQGNSA. V was cut by 5 bases and J by 10 bases, with 9 bases left in between. The CDR3 is 11 residues long. CDR3 bases: TGTGCCAGCAGCACAAACCAGGAGCAGTTCTTC. It encodes CASSTNQEQFF.